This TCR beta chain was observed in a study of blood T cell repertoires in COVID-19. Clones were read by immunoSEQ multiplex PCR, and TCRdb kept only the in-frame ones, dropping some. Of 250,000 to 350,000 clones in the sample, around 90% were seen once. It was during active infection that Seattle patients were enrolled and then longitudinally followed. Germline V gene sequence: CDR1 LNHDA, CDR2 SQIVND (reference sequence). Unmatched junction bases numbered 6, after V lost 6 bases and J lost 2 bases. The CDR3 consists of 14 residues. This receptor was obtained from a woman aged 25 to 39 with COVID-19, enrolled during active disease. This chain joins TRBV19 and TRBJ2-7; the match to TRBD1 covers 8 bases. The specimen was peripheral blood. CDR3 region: CASSDRGFPYEQYF. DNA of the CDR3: TGTGCCAGTAGCGACAGGGGCTTCCCCTACGAGCAGTACTTC. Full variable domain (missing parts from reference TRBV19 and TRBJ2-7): DGGITQSPKYLFRKEGQNVTLSCEQNLNHDAMYWYRQDPGQGLRLIYYSQIVNDFQKGDIAEGYSVSREKKESFPLTVTSAQKNPTAFYLCASSDRGFPYEQYFGPGTRLTVT.